In its sample, the clone carrying this T cell receptor (beta chain) was seen once. Its cognate antigen is unknown. This may come from a read error, since a much larger clone is one base off. Naive CD4+ cells had CD25+ Tregs removed. The CDR3 is 13 amino acids. V was shortened by 5 bases and J by 6 bases, with 10 bases between the two germline ends. Germline values: CDR1 SGHTA, CDR2 FQGNSA. After constant-region reverse-primer amplification, full-length variable regions underwent semi-nested PCR with Nested Universal Primer A. TCRdb processed the 5' RACE reads anew with MiXCR; each CDR3 protein has one entry. The sample includes 45,000 to 55,000 distinct CDR3 sequences, around 26% of them seen just once. Whole-study findings and limits: Tumor memory CD4+ T cell TCR gene usage clustered with blood and lymph node memory CD4+ cells and lymph node naive CD4+ cells.

This chain joins TRBV7-2 and TRBJ2-2; possibly TRBD1 for D (5 bases). What was sequenced was tumor-infiltrating naive CD4+ T cells sorted from the breast tumor. Subset described: naive CD4+ T cells, CD4+CD45RA+CD25-. The receptor's source is a female donor with breast cancer. In nucleotides, the CDR3 is TGTGCCAGCAGCAACCAGGGTTCCGGGGAGCTGTTTTTT. Translated: CASSNQGSGELFF.